This is a list of T cell receptor beta chains from one sample in a study of patients and donors after allogeneic stem cell transplantation. TCRdb itself ran the RT-PCR reads through MiXCR, one entry per CDR3 protein. The sample lists about 160,000 distinct CDR3 sequences; about two fifths were seen once. The sample was blood, either unsorted or a sorted T cell fraction (not recorded which). Receptor source: a human donor who was either an allogeneic HSCT recipient or a stem cell or donor lymphocyte infusion donor (not recorded which). It is not recorded whose cells these are; they may come from a transplant donor. Both conserved end residues are trimmed from each CDR3. Each record gives: clone size, V gene, CDR3 protein. Clone size is given for some rows only: seen once, a few or many times, or a class if the clone is expanded.

few | TRBV24-1 | ATSDLAGDTGELF
. | TRBV12-3/TRBV12-4 | ASSLQVTGLSGANVLT
few | TRBV27 | ASSHLQGGNTEAF
few | TRBV10-3 | AISEAQGGSTDTQY
few | TRBV7-3 | ASSLSGGTPGNSPLH
. | TRBV12-3/TRBV12-4 | ASKRGQSTEAF
few | TRBV5-1 | ASSTIGEWFVEQF
. | TRBV7-8 | ASSPRGDLADTQY
. | TRBV7-2 | ASSWGLQTYSYNEQF
. | TRBV12-3/TRBV12-4 | ASTWTGVDQPQH
. | TRBV7-8 | ASSPRTARPFPLH
. | TRBV5-1 | ASRNTGGRGYT
. | TRBV18 | ASSRRDGYYEQY
few | TRBV6-5 | ASSYQRNNEQF
few | TRBV5-1 | ASSLASGPWDEQF
. | TRBV19 | ASSSPGPTSYEQF
. | TRBV6-1 | ASSTIDQETQY
. | TRBV27 | ASSYGRSYNSPLH
few | TRBV14 | ASMPLGHLEAF
. | TRBV9 | ASSVLAGGFSTDTQY
. | TRBV5-6 | ASSFYGQGGYGYT
few | TRBV10-3 | AISATGASEEKLF
. | TRBV20-1 | SARNGQISYNEQF
. | TRBV7-6 | ASSGPTDTQY
few | TRBV4-3 | ASSPTGSNSPLH
. | TRBV6-6 | ASSYRQGVGNQPQH
many | TRBV7-9 | ASSLRTGMVTEAF
. | TRBV6-6 | ASSYRLGDNTGELF
. | TRBV27 | ASSFSPGQGATEAF
. | TRBV7-2 | ASSLKNTKY
. | TRBV11-1 | ASSSGLQAGNEQF
few | TRBV18 | ASSRQANEAF
. | TRBV25-1 | ASRRQGSSYEQY
few | TRBV6-6 | ASRQPNSPLH
few | TRBV6-6 | ASTERGEIPYGYT
. | TRBV18 | ASSPSPYYNSPLH
once | TRBV27 | ASSPPGHYGYT
many | TRBV12-3/TRBV12-4 | ASSPRGGRTDTQY
few | TRBV27 | ASSFVRFGGLGYGYT
. | TRBV9 | ASSKSGQPEAF
. | TRBV2 | ASKPPGQGGNEQY
. | TRBV12-3/TRBV12-4 | ASSLKGDTQY